This T cell receptor (beta chain) was recorded in a study of T cell responses to AZD1222 COVID-19 vaccine. Libraries were prepared by immunoSEQ multiplex PCR; TCRdb keeps only in-frame clonotypes and omits some of them. The sample lists about 120,000 clones; around 94% were seen once. The sample consisted of peripheral blood, taken on day 0 of AZD1222 vaccination. The receptor comes from an adult in good health.

The CDR3 loop reads CAWSRDLYGYTF. DNA of the CDR3: TGTGCCTGGAGTCGGGACTTATATGGCTACACCTTC. The V and J genes are TRBV30 and TRBJ1-2; D is possibly TRBD1 (5 bases). Germline CDR1 and CDR2: GTSNPN and SVGIG (reference sequence). V lost 2 bases, J lost 5 bases, and 9 bases lay in between. This CDR3 spans 12 amino acids. Full variable domain (rest looked up from reference TRBV30 and TRBJ1-2): SQTIHQWPATLVQPVGSPLSLECTVEGTSNPNLYWYRQAAGRGLQLLFYSVGIGQISSEVPQNLSASRPQDRQFILSSKKLLLSDSGFYLCAWSRDLYGYTFGSGTRLTVV.